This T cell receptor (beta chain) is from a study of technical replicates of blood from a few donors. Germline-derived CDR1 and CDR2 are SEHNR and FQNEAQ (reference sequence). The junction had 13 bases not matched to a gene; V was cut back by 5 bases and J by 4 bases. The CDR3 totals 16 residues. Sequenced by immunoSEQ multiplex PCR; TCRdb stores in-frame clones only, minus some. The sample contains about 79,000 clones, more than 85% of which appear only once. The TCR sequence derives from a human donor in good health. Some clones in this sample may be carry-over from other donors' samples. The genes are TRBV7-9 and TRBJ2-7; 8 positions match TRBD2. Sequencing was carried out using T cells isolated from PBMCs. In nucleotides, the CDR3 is TGTGCCAGCAGCACTTCGGTACGAGCGGGAGTTTACGAGCAGTACTTC. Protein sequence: CASSTSVRAGVYEQYF.